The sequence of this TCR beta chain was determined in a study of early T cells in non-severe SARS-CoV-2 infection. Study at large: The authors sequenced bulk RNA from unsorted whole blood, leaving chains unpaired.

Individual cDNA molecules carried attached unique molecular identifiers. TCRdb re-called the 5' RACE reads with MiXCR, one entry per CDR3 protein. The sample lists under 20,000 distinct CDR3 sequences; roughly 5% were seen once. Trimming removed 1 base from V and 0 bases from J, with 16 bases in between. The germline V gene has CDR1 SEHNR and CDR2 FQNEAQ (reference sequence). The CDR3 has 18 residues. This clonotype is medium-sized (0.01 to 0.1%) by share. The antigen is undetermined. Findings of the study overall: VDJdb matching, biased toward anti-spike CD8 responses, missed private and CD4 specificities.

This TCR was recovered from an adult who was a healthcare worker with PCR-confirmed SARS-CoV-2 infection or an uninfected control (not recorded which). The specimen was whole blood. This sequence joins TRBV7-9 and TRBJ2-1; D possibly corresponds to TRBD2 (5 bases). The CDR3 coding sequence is TGTGCCAGCAGCTTAGGTCCAGCGGCAGGAAGCTCCTACAATGAGCAGTTCTTC. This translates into CASSLGPAAGSSYNEQFF.